This is a list of T cell receptor beta chains from one sample in a study of cytomegalovirus exposure and HLA in healthy donors. Measured with immunoSEQ multiplex PCR; TCRdb has only the in-frame clones, and not every one. This table holds about 220,000 clones, 85% to 90% found once. The sequenced material came from PBMCs. These receptors came from a woman aged 18-29 years in good health and CMV-seronegative. Both conserved end residues are part of each CDR3. A D gene is named only where the DNA matches it firmly. Size is omitted from some rows. Given values are once, few, many or a class for expanded clones.

>TRBJ2-2|TRBD2|TRBV27|NA
TGTGCCAGCAGTCTGACACAGATAGCGGGGTTGAACACCGGGGAGCTGTTTTTT
CASSLTQIAGLNTGELFF
>TRBJ2-3|NA|TRBV27|NA
TGTGCCAGCAGTTTTAGTAGCACAGATACGCAGTATTTT
CASSFSSTDTQYF
>TRBJ2-7|NA|TRBV7-9|NA
TGTGCCAGCAGCCCGGACAGCTACTCCTACGAGCAGTACTTC
CASSPDSYSYEQYF
>TRBJ2-4|TRBD1|TRBV5-1|NA
TGCGCCAGCAGCTTGACTACCACCGGGACAGGTTCGTTAGCCAAAAACATTCAGTACTTC
CASSLTTTGTGSLAKNIQYF
>TRBJ2-1|NA|TRBV7-6|NA
TGTGCCAGCAGTCTAGAACCCTTGGCTGAGCAGTTCTTC
CASSLEPLAEQFF
>TRBJ2-7|TRBD2|TRBV4-3|NA
TGCGCCAGCAGCCAAGATAGCGGGAGGGCCGAGCAGTACTTC
CASSQDSGRAEQYF
>TRBJ1-2|NA|TRBV27|NA
TGTGCCAGCAGCCGGGAGGGGGGCCCTGGTGATGGCTACACCTTC
CASSREGGPGDGYTF
>TRBJ2-7|NA|TRBV19|few
TGTGCCAGTAGTATCCGGGATTCCGCCTACGAGCAGTACTTC
CASSIRDSAYEQYF
>TRBJ2-7|TRBD1|TRBV27|NA
TGTGCCAGCAGTTTATCTGGGACAGGCGCCCACTACGAGCAGTACTTC
CASSLSGTGAHYEQYF
>TRBJ2-1|TRBD1|TRBV25-1|NA
TGTGCCAGCAAAGACAGGGCCGACAATGAGCAGTTCTTC
CASKDRADNEQFF
>TRBJ2-1|TRBD1|TRBV7-3|NA
TGTGCCAGCAGTCTACAGGGGTACAATGAGCAGTTCTTC
CASSLQGYNEQFF